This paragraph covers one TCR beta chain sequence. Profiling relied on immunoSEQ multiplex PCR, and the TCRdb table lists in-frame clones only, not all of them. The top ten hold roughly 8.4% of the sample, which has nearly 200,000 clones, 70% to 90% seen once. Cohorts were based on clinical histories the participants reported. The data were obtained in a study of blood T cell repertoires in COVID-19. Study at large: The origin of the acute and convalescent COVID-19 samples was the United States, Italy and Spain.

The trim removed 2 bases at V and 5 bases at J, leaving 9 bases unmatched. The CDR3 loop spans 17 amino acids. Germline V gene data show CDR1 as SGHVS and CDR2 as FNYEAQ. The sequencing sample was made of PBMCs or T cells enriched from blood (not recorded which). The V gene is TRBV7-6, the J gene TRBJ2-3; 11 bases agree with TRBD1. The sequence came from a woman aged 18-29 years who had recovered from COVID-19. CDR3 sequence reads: CASSLSVPGQGVDTQYF. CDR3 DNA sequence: TGTGCCAGCAGCTTATCAGTCCCGGGACAGGGGGTAGATACGCAGTATTTT.